The 15 T cell receptor beta chains presented below share a single source sample, sequenced in a study of spatial heterogeneity in lung cancer. Each CDR3 protein gets one entry after TCRdb re-called the 5' RACE reads with MiXCR. The table lists almost 75,000 distinct CDR3 sequences, 13% of them singletons. Described time point: sample taken at primary tumor resection. Sequencing covered unsorted whole RNA taken from tumor, nontumor lung or frozen PBMC. Here the sequenced sample was PBMCs, taken at surgery. The receptors were gathered from a male donor with early-stage non-small cell lung cancer.

V gene TRBV7-2 combines with J gene TRBJ2-7, with 10 bases that match TRBD1. V gave up 5 bases and J gave up 3 bases; unmatched junction bases: 7. The CDR3 is made up of 15 amino acids. Germline lookup yields CDR1 SGHTA and CDR2 FQGNSA. This CDR3 is CASSVGGQGSYEQYF. The CDR3 DNA is TGTGCCAGCAGCGTCGGGGGACAGGGGAGCTACGAGCAGTACTTC. Drawing the rest from reference TRBV7-2 and TRBJ2-7, the complete variable domain is GAGVSQSPSNKVTEKGKDVELRCDPISGHTALYWYRQSLGQGLEFLIYFQGNSAPDKSGLPSDRFSAERTGGSVSTLTIQRTQQEDSAVYLCASSVGGQGSYEQYFGPGTRLTVT.

This clonotype was seen at least ten times. The chain carries TRBV20-1 and TRBJ2-2; 7 nucleotides agree with TRBD2. Germline V lookup: CDR1 DFQATT, CDR2 SNEGSKA (reference sequence). V lost 0 bases and J lost 0; bases outside the gene matches: 7. The CDR3 is 17 residues long. The chain's CDR3 is CSARDPKRGANTGELFF. Written as DNA, the CDR3 is TGCAGTGCTAGAGATCCGAAGCGGGGCGCGAACACCGGGGAGCTGTTTTTT.

In its sample, this clonotype was seen a few times. This chain connects TRBV29-1 to TRBJ1-2; perhaps TRBD1 as D (6 bases). CDR3 size: 13 residues. CDR1 SQVTM and CDR2 ANQGSEA come from the germline V gene. CDR3 loop: CSSSETGNGGYTF. CDR3 in DNA: TGCAGTAGCTCAGAAACAGGGAATGGAGGCTACACCTTC.

This clonotype was found many times. The V and J genes are TRBV12-3 or TRBV12-4 and TRBJ2-1; TRBD2 is a possible D gene (5 bases). The CDR3 covers 12 residues. V was shortened by 4 bases and J by 5 bases, with 6 bases between the two germline ends. The DNA for the CDR3 is TGTGCCAGCAGTTGGAGGCACAATGAGCAGTTCTTC. It codes for CASSWRHNEQFF.

This clonotype was seen at least ten times. V gene TRBV6-1 combines with J gene TRBJ1-1; D call uncertain. This CDR3 is built from 10 residues. The V gene lost 5 bases and the J gene lost 7 bases, with 5 bases spanning the gap. Germline V CDR1 and CDR2: MNHNS, SASEGT. CDR3 nucleotide sequence: TGTGCCAGCAGTTACATTGAAGCTTTCTTT. It specifies CASSYIEAFF.

This clonotype appeared a few times. J is TRBJ2-3 and V is TRBV12-3 or TRBV12-4, with D possibly TRBD2 on 6 matching bases. V gave up 0 bases and J gave up 13 bases, with 11 bases separating them. This CDR3 region has 12 residues. CDR3 coding DNA: TGTGCCAGCAGTTTAGCGGGAGGCCACAAGTATTTT. It translates to CASSLAGGHKYF.

This clonotype was counted ten times or more. CDR3 coding DNA: TGTGCCAGCAGTAACCGGGCCCGGGGGGAGCAGTTCTTC. Protein: CASSNRARGEQFF. The V and J genes are TRBV6-2 or TRBV6-3 and TRBJ2-1; TRBD2 might be the D (6 bases). The V end lost 5 bases, the J end lost 10 bases, and 15 bases lay between the germline ends. From germline, CDR1 is MNHEY and CDR2 SVGEGT. The CDR3 is 13 residues long.

Many counts were recorded for this clonotype. The J gene is TRBJ2-1, the V gene TRBV5-4; 11 bases are a match to TRBD2. V gave up 4 bases and J gave up 7 bases; unmatched junction bases: 4. The CDR3 totals 14 residues. Germline CDR1 and CDR2: SGHNT and YYREEE (reference sequence). This CDR3 is CASSPTSGSNEQFF. The CDR3 DNA follows: TGTGCCAGCAGCCCTACTAGCGGGAGTAATGAGCAGTTCTTC. The full variable domain, completed using reference TRBV5-4 and TRBJ2-1, is ETGVTQSPTHLIKTRGQQVTLRCSSQSGHNTVSWYQQALGQGPQFIFQYYREEENGRGNFPPRFSGLQFPNYSSELNVNALELDDSALYLCASSPTSGSNEQFFGPGTRLTVL.

This clonotype was counted a few times. The chain carries TRBV5-1 and TRBJ1-5; tentatively, D is TRBD1 (5 bases). Looked up from germline, CDR1 is SGHRS and CDR2 is YFSETQ. The V and J ends lost 5 bases and 1 base respectively, with 10 bases between them. The CDR3 has 14 residues. The CDR3 protein is CASRAGLSNQPQHF. The CDR3 bases are TGCGCCAGCAGGGCAGGGTTGAGCAATCAGCCCCAGCATTTT.

The chain uses TRBV25-1 and TRBJ2-3; D is possibly TRBD1 (5 bases). CDR3 length: 14 residues. Germline-derived CDR1 and CDR2 are MGHDK and SYGVNS. The V end was cut by 3 bases, the J end by 2 bases, with 9 bases between. The CDR3 nucleotides are TGTGCCAGCAGTGATCCCAGGGCCACAGATACGCAGTATTTT. Encoded protein: CASSDPRATDTQYF.

This clonotype was seen a handful of times. The chain uses TRBV11-2 and TRBJ2-7; 7 bases align to TRBD2. The CDR3 covers 14 residues. Germline V lookup: CDR1 SGHAT, CDR2 FQNNGV. With V trimmed by 5 bases and J by 6 bases, 10 bases remained unmatched. CDR3 protein: CASSPRGLVAEQYF. CDR3 in DNA: TGTGCCAGCAGCCCAAGAGGACTAGTCGCCGAGCAGTACTTC.

This clonotype was counted a few times. The chain combines TRBV19 with TRBJ2-1, with TRBD1 matching 7 bases. The CDR3 spans 14 residues. V dropped 9 bases and J dropped 0; count of bases not matched to a gene: 5. Germline V lookup: CDR1 LNHDA, CDR2 SQIVND (reference sequence). CDR3 residues: CASGRQGSYNEQFF. The CDR3 DNA is TGTGCCAGCGGTCGACAGGGCTCCTACAATGAGCAGTTCTTC.

Only a few counts were recorded for this clonotype. The V call is TRBV20-1, the J call TRBJ1-5; 8 positions agree with TRBD1. This CDR3 is built from 13 residues. V trimming: 3 bases; J trimming: 7 bases; junction bases outside the gene matches: 5. Germline-derived CDR1 and CDR2 are DFQATT and SNEGSKA (reference sequence). CDR3 amino acids: CSARDRAGQPQHF. CDR3 nucleotide sequence: TGCAGTGCTAGGGACAGGGCAGGACAGCCCCAGCATTTT.

The table lists this clonotype with a few counts. J is TRBJ2-1 and V is TRBV5-1; TRBD1 might be the D (6 bases). Germline V gene data show CDR1 as SGHRS and CDR2 as YFSETQ. The germline V and J ends were trimmed by 0 bases and 3 bases, with 10 bases remaining between them. The CDR3 extends over 15 amino acids. CDR3 bases: TGCGCCAGCAGCTTGGTACAGGGTGACTACAATGAGCAGTTCTTC. The encoded protein is CASSLVQGDYNEQFF.

The rearrangement joins TRBV20-1 to TRBJ1-6; tentatively, D is TRBD1 (5 bases). The CDR3 sequence is 17 residues long. Germline values: CDR1 DFQATT, CDR2 SNEGSKA (reference sequence). Between the trimmed V and J ends, which lost 2 bases and 7 bases, there was a span of 21 bases. CDR3 in DNA: TGCAGTGCTAGACAGGGAACGAACCCCGGGACGAATTCACCCCTCCACTTT. This translates into CSARQGTNPGTNSPLHF.